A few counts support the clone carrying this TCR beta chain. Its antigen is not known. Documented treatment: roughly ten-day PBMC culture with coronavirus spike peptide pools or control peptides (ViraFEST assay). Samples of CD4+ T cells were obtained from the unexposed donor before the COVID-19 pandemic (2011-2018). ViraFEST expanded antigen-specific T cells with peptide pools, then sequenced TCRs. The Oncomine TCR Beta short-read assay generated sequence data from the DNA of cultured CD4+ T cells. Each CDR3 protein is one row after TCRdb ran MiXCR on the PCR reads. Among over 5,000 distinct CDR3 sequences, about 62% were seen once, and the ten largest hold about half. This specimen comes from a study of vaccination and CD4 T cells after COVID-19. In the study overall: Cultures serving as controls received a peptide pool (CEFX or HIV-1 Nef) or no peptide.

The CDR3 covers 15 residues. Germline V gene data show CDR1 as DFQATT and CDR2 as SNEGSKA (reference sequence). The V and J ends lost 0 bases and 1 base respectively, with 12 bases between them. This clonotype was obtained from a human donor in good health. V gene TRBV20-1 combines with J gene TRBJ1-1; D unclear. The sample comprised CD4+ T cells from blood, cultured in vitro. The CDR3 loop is CSARDPAGKNTEAFF. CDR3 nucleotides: TGCAGTGCTAGAGATCCGGCGGGAAAGAACACTGAAGCTTTCTTT.